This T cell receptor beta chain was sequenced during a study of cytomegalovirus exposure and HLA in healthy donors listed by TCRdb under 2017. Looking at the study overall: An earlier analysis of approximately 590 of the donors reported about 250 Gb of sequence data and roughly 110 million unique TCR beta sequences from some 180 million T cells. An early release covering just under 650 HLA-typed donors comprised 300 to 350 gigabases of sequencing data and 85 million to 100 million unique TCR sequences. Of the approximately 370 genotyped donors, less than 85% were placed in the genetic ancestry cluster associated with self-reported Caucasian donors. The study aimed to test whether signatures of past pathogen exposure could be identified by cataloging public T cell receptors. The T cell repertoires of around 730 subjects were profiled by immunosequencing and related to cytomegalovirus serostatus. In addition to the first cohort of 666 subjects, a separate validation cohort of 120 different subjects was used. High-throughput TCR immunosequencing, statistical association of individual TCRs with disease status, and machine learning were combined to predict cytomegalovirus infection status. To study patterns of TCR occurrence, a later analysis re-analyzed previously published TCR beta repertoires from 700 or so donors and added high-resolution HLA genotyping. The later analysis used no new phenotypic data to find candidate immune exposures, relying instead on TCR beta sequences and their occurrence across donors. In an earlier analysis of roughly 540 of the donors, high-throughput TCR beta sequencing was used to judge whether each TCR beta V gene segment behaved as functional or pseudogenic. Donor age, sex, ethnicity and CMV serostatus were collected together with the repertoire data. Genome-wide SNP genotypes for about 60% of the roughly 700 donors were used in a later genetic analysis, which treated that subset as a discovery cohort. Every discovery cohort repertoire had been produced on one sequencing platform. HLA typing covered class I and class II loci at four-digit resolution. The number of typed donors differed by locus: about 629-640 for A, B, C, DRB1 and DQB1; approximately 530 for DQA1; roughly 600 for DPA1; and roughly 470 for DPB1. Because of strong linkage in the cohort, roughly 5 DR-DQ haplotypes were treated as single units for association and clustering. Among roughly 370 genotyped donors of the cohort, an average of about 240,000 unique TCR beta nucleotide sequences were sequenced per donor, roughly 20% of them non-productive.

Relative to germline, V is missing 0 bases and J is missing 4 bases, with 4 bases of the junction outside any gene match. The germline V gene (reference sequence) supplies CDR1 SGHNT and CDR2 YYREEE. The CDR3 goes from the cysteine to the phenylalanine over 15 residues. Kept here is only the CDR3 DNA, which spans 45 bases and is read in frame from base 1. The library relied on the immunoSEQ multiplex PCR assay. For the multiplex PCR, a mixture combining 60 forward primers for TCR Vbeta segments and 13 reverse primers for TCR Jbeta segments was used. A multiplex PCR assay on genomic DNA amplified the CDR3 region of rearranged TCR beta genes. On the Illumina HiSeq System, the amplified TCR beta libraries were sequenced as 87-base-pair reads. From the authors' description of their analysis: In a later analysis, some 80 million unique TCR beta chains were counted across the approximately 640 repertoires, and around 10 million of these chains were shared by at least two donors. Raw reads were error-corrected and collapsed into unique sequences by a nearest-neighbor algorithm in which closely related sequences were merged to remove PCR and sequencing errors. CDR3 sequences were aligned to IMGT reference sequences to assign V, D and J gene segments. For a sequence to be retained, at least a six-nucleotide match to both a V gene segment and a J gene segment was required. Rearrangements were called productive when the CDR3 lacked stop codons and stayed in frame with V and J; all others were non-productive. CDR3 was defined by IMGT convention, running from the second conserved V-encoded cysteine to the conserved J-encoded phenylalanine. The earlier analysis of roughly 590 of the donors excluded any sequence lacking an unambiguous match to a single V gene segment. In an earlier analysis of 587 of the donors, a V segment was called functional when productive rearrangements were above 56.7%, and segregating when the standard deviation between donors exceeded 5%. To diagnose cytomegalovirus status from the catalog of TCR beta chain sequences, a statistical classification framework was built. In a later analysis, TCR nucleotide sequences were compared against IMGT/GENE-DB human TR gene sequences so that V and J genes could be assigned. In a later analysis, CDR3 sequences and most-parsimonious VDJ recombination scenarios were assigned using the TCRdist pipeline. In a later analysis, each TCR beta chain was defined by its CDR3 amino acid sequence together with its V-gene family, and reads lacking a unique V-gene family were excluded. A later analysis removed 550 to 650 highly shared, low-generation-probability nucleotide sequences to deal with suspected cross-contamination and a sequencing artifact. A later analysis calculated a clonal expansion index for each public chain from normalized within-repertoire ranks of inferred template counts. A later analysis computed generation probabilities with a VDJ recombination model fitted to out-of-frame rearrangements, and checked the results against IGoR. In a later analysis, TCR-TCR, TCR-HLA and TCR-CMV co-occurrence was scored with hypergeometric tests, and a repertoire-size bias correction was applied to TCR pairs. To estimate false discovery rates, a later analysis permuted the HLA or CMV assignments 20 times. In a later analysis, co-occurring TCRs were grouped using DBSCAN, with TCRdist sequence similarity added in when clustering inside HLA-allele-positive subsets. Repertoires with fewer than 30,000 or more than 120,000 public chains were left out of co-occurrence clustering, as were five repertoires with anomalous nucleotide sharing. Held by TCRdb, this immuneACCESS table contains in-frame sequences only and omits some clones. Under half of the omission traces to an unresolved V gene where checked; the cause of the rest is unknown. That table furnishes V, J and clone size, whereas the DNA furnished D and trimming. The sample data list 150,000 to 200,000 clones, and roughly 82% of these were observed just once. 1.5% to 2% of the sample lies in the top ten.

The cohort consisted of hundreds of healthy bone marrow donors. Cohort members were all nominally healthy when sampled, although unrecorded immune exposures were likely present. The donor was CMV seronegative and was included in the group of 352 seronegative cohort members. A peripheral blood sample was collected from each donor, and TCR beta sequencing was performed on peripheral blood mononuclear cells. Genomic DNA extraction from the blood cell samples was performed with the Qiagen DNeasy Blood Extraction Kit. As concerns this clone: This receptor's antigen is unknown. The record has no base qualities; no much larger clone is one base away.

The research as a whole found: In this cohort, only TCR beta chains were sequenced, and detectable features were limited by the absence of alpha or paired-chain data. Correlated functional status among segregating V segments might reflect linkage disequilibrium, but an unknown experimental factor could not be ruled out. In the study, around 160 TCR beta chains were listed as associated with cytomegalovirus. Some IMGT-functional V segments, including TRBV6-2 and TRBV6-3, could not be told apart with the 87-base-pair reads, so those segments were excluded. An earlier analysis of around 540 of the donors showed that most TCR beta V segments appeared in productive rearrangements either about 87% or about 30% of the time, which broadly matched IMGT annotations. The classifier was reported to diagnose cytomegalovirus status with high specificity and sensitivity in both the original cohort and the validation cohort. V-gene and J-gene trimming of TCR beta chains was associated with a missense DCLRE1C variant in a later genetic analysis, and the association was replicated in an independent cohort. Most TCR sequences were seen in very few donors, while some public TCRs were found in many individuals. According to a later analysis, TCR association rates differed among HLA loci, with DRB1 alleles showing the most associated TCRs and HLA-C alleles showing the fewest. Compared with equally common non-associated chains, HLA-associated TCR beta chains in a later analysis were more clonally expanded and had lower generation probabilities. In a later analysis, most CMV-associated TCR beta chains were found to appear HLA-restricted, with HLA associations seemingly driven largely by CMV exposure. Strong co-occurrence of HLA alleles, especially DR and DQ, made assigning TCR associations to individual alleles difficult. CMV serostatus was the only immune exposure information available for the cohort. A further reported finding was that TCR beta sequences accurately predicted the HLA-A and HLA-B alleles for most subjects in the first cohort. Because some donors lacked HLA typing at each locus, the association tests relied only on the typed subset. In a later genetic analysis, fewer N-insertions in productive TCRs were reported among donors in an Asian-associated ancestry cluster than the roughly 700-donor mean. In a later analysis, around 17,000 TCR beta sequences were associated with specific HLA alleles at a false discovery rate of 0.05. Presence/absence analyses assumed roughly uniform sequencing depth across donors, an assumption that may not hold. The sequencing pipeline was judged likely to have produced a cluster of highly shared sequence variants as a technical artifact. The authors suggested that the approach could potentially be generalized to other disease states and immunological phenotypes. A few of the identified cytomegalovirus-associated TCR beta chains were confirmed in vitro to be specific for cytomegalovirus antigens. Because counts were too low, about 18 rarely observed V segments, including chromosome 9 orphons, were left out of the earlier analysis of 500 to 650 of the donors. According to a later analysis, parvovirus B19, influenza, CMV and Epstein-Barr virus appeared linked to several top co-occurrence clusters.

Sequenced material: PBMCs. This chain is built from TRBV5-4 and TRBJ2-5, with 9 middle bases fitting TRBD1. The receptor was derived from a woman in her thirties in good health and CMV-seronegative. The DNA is TGTGCCAGCAGCTTGGACAGGGGGCGAGCAGAGACCCAGTACTTC. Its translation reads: CASSLDRGRAETQYF.